Below, one T cell receptor beta chain is given with its context. Its cognate antigen is unknown. The CDR3 is 14 residues long. In germline, CDR1 is DFQATT, CDR2 SNEGSKA (reference sequence). Trimming left V 1 base short and J 6 bases short, with 13 bases between. These data come from a study of post-analysis software for immune sequencing data. Study conclusions and caveats: Controls had significantly higher normalized Chao1 diversity than multiple sclerosis patients. Under the F measure, samples that were prepared in one batch clustered strongly together. Patients had higher frequencies than controls of about five TRBV segments, including TRBV5-6, TRBV5-1 and TRBV20-1.

The TCR beta cDNA libraries contained unique molecular identifiers. TCRdb used MiXCR to reprocess the PCR reads, holding one entry per CDR3 protein. The sample holds hundreds of thousands of distinct CDR3 sequences, about 57% seen once. The V call is TRBV20-1, the J call TRBJ2-1, with D perhaps TRBD2 (6 bases). The source material was blood. The clonotype comes from a girl aged 10 to 17 with multiple sclerosis. The CDR3 loop is CSARVGASANEQFF. The DNA for the CDR3 is TGCAGTGCTAGAGTAGGCGCTAGCGCCAATGAGCAGTTCTTC.